The following is a T cell receptor beta chain sequence with its context. What it binds is unknown. These data originate in a study of CD8 T cells in Susac syndrome. Points from the study as a whole: Individuals included in the TCR sequencing and HLA analysis were acknowledged by the study to be relatively few in number.

With random hexamers, roughly 0.45 to 1 ug RNA was reverse transcribed. By means of immunoSEQ multiplex PCR, TCR beta CDR3 spanning 54 Vbeta and 13 Jbeta underwent amplification. TCRdb recomputed calls from the immunoSEQ multiplex PCR reads with MiXCR, one row per CDR3 protein. The data hold about 110,000 distinct CDR3 sequences, with 90% to 98% observed a single time. Trimming removed 3 bases at V and 2 bases at J, with 4 bases between. Germline V gene lookup returns CDR1 LGHDT and CDR2 YNNKEL (reference sequence). The CDR3 covers 12 residues. The authors carried out high-throughput sequencing of TCR beta. They applied it to CD8+ and CD4+ T cells obtained from blood. The CD8+ and CD4+ T cells were isolated magnetically using a negative isolation approach, whereas the TEMRA cells were enriched by FACS.

The receptor comes from a human donor in good health. Sample: CD4+ T cells from PBMCs. The rearrangement links TRBV3-1 to TRBJ2-5; D remains ambiguous. The CDR3 coding sequence is TGTGCCAGCAGCCAGTCGCAAGAGACCCAGTACTTC. Protein sequence: CASSQSQETQYF.